The clone carrying this TCR beta chain was observed a handful of times. Its antigen is not known. The investigators reverse transcribed all of the isolated RNA, so they sequenced expressed TCRB transcripts. Profiling relied on immunoSEQ multiplex PCR, and the TCRdb table lists in-frame clones only, not all of them. The table shows roughly 38,000 clones, with approximately 61% occurring only once. This entry belongs to a study of beta chain features in type 1 diabetes. It was one heparinised blood draw, averaging about 0.12 L, that each donor gave. Regarding the study as a whole: A moderate, significant TCRB CDR3 shortening appeared in type 1 diabetes across four CD4+ subsets. There were fewer insertions and more deletions at the VDJ junctions of type 1 diabetes patients. For patients and controls alike, PCR might favor shorter templates to the same degree.

The source is a young man with type 1 diabetes. Some clones in this sample may be carry-over from other donors' samples. The sequencing input was Tregs from blood.

This CDR3 reads CASRRTSNEQFF. The CDR3 DNA is TGTGCCAGCAGGAGGACTAGTAATGAGCAGTTCTTC. This chain joins TRBV6-4 and TRBJ2-1; 7 bases are shared with TRBD2. CDR1 and CDR2 (germline): MRHNA, SNTAGT. J was trimmed by 7 bases and V by 6 bases; bases with no gene match: 3. The CDR3 is 12 amino acids.